This T cell receptor beta chain stems from a study of T cell responses to AZD1222 COVID-19 vaccine. Study outcomes and limitations: The donors showed a predominance of white British ancestry and of females, with possible underestimation of clonal diversity. Spike-specific TCR breadth and depth both grew after two AZD1222 doses.

Only in-frame clones appear in the TCRdb table, and some are missing; sequencing was by immunoSEQ multiplex PCR. The profile shows 100,000 or so clones, roughly 84% of them singletons. Between the trimmed V and J ends, which lost 4 bases and 0 bases, there was a span of 17 bases. The CDR3 is 16 residues long. Per the germline V gene, CDR1 is SGHTS and CDR2 is YDEGEE. In regard to this clone: Its antigen is unknown.

The sequence came from an adult in good health. The source material was peripheral blood, sampled on day 0 of AZD1222 vaccination. The chain has TRBV5-8 and TRBJ2-7; the D call may be TRBD1 or TRBD2 (5 bases each). CDR3 in DNA: TGTGCCAGCAGCAGGTGGGACGCTTCGCCCTCCTACGAGCAGTACTTC. It translates to CASSRWDASPSYEQYF.